Below, 23 T cell receptor beta chains from the same sample are listed, as sequenced in a study of T cell responses to AZD1222 COVID-19 vaccine. The table came from immunoSEQ multiplex PCR; TCRdb's copy has only in-frame clones and leaves some out. This table holds over 90,000 clones, about 92% found once. This material consisted of peripheral blood, taken on day 0 of AZD1222 vaccination. The receptor set was obtained from an adult in good health.

The chain couples TRBV25-1 to TRBJ1-2; the match to TRBD1 covers 12 bases. The J segment lost 8 bases and the V segment lost 5 bases, leaving 6 bases of the junction unmatched. Per germline, CDR1 MGHDK and CDR2 SYGVNS. The CDR3 length is 14 residues. The CDR3 loop reads CASSRGQGARGYTF. Here the CDR3 DNA reads TGTGCCAGCAGTAGGGGACAGGGGGCTCGAGGCTACACCTTC.

The chain carries TRBV5-6 and TRBJ2-1; 9 positions match TRBD1. Germline lookup yields CDR1 SGHDT and CDR2 YYEEEE. The J segment lost 6 bases and the V segment lost 2 bases, leaving 6 bases of the junction unmatched. The length of the CDR3 is 15 residues. The CDR3 DNA reads as TGTGCCAGCAGCTTAGGGACAGGGTTTTTCAATGAGCAGTTCTTC. It translates to CASSLGTGFFNEQFF.

The chain uses TRBV28 and TRBJ1-5; D might be TRBD1 (5 bases). The V end was cut by 8 bases, the J end by 2 bases, with 19 bases between. Germline CDR1 reads MDHEN; CDR2 reads SYDVKM. The CDR3 totals 16 residues. In DNA form, the CDR3 reads TGTGCCAGCTTCAACGGGGGAGAAGTGGGCAATCAGCCCCAGCATTTT. The encoded protein is CASFNGGEVGNQPQHF.

For the CDR3, the DNA is TGTGCCAGCAGGATGTCAGGCCAAACTAACGAGCAGTACTTC. It is translated as CASRMSGQTNEQYF. The chain recombines TRBV27 with TRBJ2-7, with unresolved D. The V and J ends lost 6 bases and 5 bases respectively, with 17 bases between them. Germline V lookup: CDR1 MNHEY, CDR2 SMNVEV (reference sequence). The CDR3 is 14 amino acids.

The J gene is TRBJ1-2, the V gene TRBV19; the match to TRBD1 covers 7 bases. The ends lost 6 bases at V and 1 base at J; junction bases unmatched: 5. The germline gives CDR1 LNHDA, CDR2 SQIVND (reference sequence). The CDR3 sequence is 14 residues long. CDR3 sequence: CASSRTGLNYGYTF. As DNA, the CDR3 is TGTGCCAGTAGCAGGACAGGTCTTAACTATGGCTACACCTTC.

V and J are TRBV6-5 and TRBJ2-1; TRBD2 is a possible D gene (5 bases). Per the germline V gene, CDR1 is MNHEY and CDR2 is SVGAGI. Trimming stripped 6 bases from V and 0 bases from J, with 6 bases between. The length of the CDR3 is 13 residues. CDR3 nucleotides: TGTGCCAGCAGCGGGATCTCCTACAATGAGCAGTTCTTC. This sequence encodes CASSGISYNEQFF.

This chain connects TRBV5-6 to TRBJ1-2; possible D gene TRBD1, 5 bases. The CDR3 totals 12 residues. Germline V CDR1 and CDR2: SGHDT, YYEEEE. V was trimmed by 4 bases and J by 8 bases, leaving 12 bases between them. The CDR3 region has the DNA TGTGCCAGCAGCCGCTGGGGGGAGGGCTACACCTTC. Its translation is CASSRWGEGYTF.

This clone was counted only a few times. The V and J genes are TRBV19 and TRBJ1-6; the D gene is possibly TRBD1 (5 bases). The CDR3 loop spans 14 amino acids. V lost 8 bases to trimming and J lost 6 bases, with 14 bases between them. In germline, CDR1 is LNHDA, CDR2 SQIVND (reference sequence). The CDR3 loop reads CASDSGLGNSPLHF. As DNA, the CDR3 is TGTGCCAGTGATTCAGGGCTCGGTAATTCACCCCTCCACTTT.

Many counts were recorded for this clone. V is TRBV6-5 and J is TRBJ1-1; TRBD1 agrees at 9 bases. Germline CDR1 reads MNHEY; CDR2 reads SVGAGI. The CDR3 runs 15 residues. With 5 bases clipped from V and 5 bases from J, the junction kept 9 bases outside the gene matches. The CDR3: CASSNGQGIATEAFF. DNA of the CDR3: TGTGCCAGCAGTAACGGACAGGGGATCGCGACTGAAGCTTTCTTT.

The V gene is TRBV5-5, the J gene TRBJ1-2, with a tentative D call TRBD1 (6 bases). Germline V lookup: CDR1 SGHKS, CDR2 YYEKEE (reference sequence). V was cut by 0 bases and J by 8 bases, with 17 bases left in between. The CDR3 spans 15 residues. CDR3 bases: TGTGCCAGCAGCTTGGCCCACGGGGGGCTGGGAGGCTACACCTTC. The encoded protein is CASSLAHGGLGGYTF.

The count of this clone is one. The V gene is TRBV30, the J gene TRBJ1-2; the D gene is possibly TRBD1 (5 bases). V lost 2 bases and J lost 7, with 8 bases in between. The germline V gene encodes CDR1 GTSNPN and CDR2 SVGIG (reference sequence). The CDR3 runs to 11 residues. The chain's CDR3 is CAWSPGPGYTF. The CDR3 DNA follows: TGTGCCTGGAGTCCAGGGCCTGGCTACACCTTC.

This chain links TRBV2 with TRBJ2-3, with 7 bases lining up with TRBD1. Looked up from germline, CDR1 is SNHLY and CDR2 is FYNNEI. The CDR3 has 14 amino acids. After removal of 5 bases from V and 2 bases from J, the junction contained 4 bases not matched to a gene. CDR3 loop: CASSKGGLTDTQYF. DNA of the CDR3: TGTGCCAGCAGTAAAGGGGGCCTCACAGATACGCAGTATTTT. The full variable domain, its missing parts supplied by reference TRBV2 and TRBJ2-3, is EPEVTQTPSHQVTQMGQEVILRCVPISNHLYFYWYRQILGQKVEFLVSFYNNEISEKSEIFDDQFSVERPDGSNFTLKIRSTKLEDSAMYFCASSKGGLTDTQYFGPGTRLTVL.

On this clone itself: An end of the junction differs from the germline gene, which may be a read error. The V gene is TRBV19, the J gene TRBJ1-5; tentative D call: TRBD1 (5 bases). The V gene's germline CDR1 is LNHDA and CDR2 SQIVND (reference sequence). There are 19 residues in the CDR3. CDR3 region: CTSSQHRAGSGWLHQPQHF. As DNA, the CDR3 is TGTACCAGTAGCCAGCACCGGGCAGGGAGTGGATGGCTTCATCAGCCCCAGCATTTT.

The chain employs TRBV6-1 and TRBJ1-2; D is undetermined. The V end lost 3 bases, the J end lost 4 bases, and 12 bases lay between the germline ends. The CDR3 covers 14 residues. CDR1 MNHNS and CDR2 SASEGT come from the germline V gene. CDR3 DNA sequence: TGTGCCAGCAGTGAGTTACAGAACACCTATGGCTACACCTTC. It encodes CASSELQNTYGYTF.

The genes are TRBV19 and TRBJ1-6, with D uncertain. The CDR3 consists of 14 residues. V lost 3 bases to trimming and J lost 9 bases, with 12 bases between them. CDR1 LNHDA and CDR2 SQIVND come from the germline V gene (reference sequence). This CDR3 is CASSMGSLGSPLHF. The DNA of the CDR3 is TGTGCCAGTAGTATGGGCAGCTTGGGTTCACCCCTCCACTTT.

CDR3: CASSGPSPLHF. The CDR3 DNA sequence: TGTGCCAGCAGTGGGCCTTCACCCCTCCACTTT. This chain links TRBV2 with TRBJ1-6; D call uncertain. Per the germline V gene, CDR1 is SNHLY and CDR2 is FYNNEI. CDR3 length equals 11 residues. V lost 4 bases to trimming and J lost 9 bases, with 4 bases between them.

V is TRBV28 and J is TRBJ1-6, with D unclear. Trimming took 5 bases from V and 0 from J, leaving 5 bases between them. CDR1 and CDR2 (germline): MDHEN, SYDVKM. The CDR3 sequence is 14 residues long. The CDR3 sequence: CASSPSSYNSPLHF. CDR3 nucleotide sequence: TGTGCCAGCAGTCCGAGCTCCTATAATTCACCCCTCCACTTT.

The V and J genes are TRBV7-8 and TRBJ1-2; 7 nucleotides agree with TRBD1. Looked up from germline, CDR1 is SGHVS and CDR2 is FQNEAQ. The CDR3 contains 14 residues. V lost 5 bases, J lost 2 bases, and 5 bases stayed unmatched. This chain's CDR3 is CASSLTQGNYGYTF. DNA of the CDR3: TGTGCCAGCAGCCTAACACAGGGGAACTATGGCTACACCTTC.

The chain links TRBV12-3 or TRBV12-4 to TRBJ1-2; D is uncertain. The CDR3 is 13 residues long. V was pared by 7 bases and J by 8 bases, with 17 bases between. The CDR3 nucleotides read TGTGCCAGCAACCTCCGGGGTGGGCGCGGCTACACCTTC. Translating gives CASNLRGGRGYTF.

CDR3 sequence: CASSQELGTAYEQYF. Here the CDR3 DNA reads TGCGCCAGCAGCCAAGAACTAGGGACAGCCTACGAGCAGTACTTC. The chain carries TRBV4-3 and TRBJ2-7; 7 bases line up with TRBD1. J lost 2 bases, V lost 0 bases, and 4 bases had no gene match. CDR3 size: 15 residues. CDR1 and CDR2 from the germline V gene are LGHNA and YSLEER.

This clone came up many times. The V and J genes are TRBV7-3 and TRBJ2-7; 9 nucleotides agree with TRBD2. V lost 5 bases to trimming and J lost 1 base; unmatched junction nucleotides: 12. This CDR3 region has 17 residues. CDR1 is SGHTA and CDR2 is FQGTGA in the germline V gene. The CDR3 nucleotides read TGTGCCAGCAGCCAAACCAGCGGGGGGTCCTCTTCCTACGAGCAGTACTTC. This translates into CASSQTSGGSSSYEQYF.

This chain joins TRBV4-1 and TRBJ2-1, with D perhaps assigned TRBD1 or TRBD2 (6 bases each). Trimming cost V 2 bases and J 11 bases, with 13 bases left between them. Germline values: CDR1 MGHRA, CDR2 YSYEKL. This CDR3 is built from 13 residues. As DNA, the CDR3 is TGCGCCAGCAGCCAAAATTCGGGGGCGCAGCAGTTCTTC. Its translation: CASSQNSGAQQFF.

The V and J genes are TRBV2 and TRBJ1-4; 9 positions agree with TRBD1. Unmatched junction bases numbered 9, after V lost 5 bases and J lost 2 bases. The CDR3 is 17 amino acids. CDR1 SNHLY and CDR2 FYNNEI come from the germline V gene. CDR3 amino acids: CASSSRDRASTNEKLFF. The CDR3 DNA reads as TGTGCCAGCAGTTCCCGGGACAGGGCGTCCACTAATGAAAAACTGTTTTTT.